This TCR beta chain derives from a study of cytomegalovirus exposure and HLA in healthy donors. Study findings and constraints: Cytomegalovirus status was reportedly diagnosed by the classifier with high sensitivity and specificity. A later examination showed that TCR association rates differed by HLA locus, with DRB1 most and HLA-C fewest. The authors later found most CMV-associated TCR beta chains appeared HLA-restricted.

PCR amplification relied on 60 Vbeta primers (plus 13 Jbeta primers). Using immunoSEQ multiplex PCR, the repertoire was profiled, and TCRdb retains in-frame clones only, with some absent. The sample carries 90,000 or so clones, approximately 60% recorded once. Worth noting for this clone: As yet, its antigen is unknown.

Germline V lookup: CDR1 SGHTA, CDR2 FQGNSA. With 5 bases clipped from V and 5 bases from J, the junction kept 11 bases outside the gene matches. The CDR3 is made up of 16 amino acids. The genes are TRBV7-2 and TRBJ2-7; 11 positions agree with TRBD1. The TCR comes from a boy between 10 and 17 years old in good health and CMV-seropositive. Sample: PBMCs. CDR3 DNA sequence: TGTGCCAGCAGCCTCGCCTCCGGACAGGGGGCAGACGAGCAGTACTTC. It translates to CASSLASGQGADEQYF.